This TCR beta chain is drawn from a study of radiotherapy plus CTLA-4 blockade in lung cancer. For the study at large: Objective responses emerged in around a sixth of patients, and roughly 32% attained disease control.

The V and J ends lost 5 bases and 4 bases respectively, with 11 bases between them. Germline V gene data show CDR1 as MNHNS and CDR2 as SASEGT. CDR3 size: 13 residues. Assay used: immunoSEQ multiplex PCR; TCRdb lists only in-frame clones, some missing. The sample has tens of thousands of clones, 79% seen once; the top ten hold about 9.1%. Remarks on this clone: Its antigen is unidentified.

Points from the study as a whole: Clones derived from tumor TCRs expanded in blood after radiotherapy plus ipilimumab. Response, reportedly, was best predicted by interferon-beta along with early blood T cell clone dynamics.

Chemo-refractory metastatic non-small-cell lung cancer patients received focal radiation with ipilimumab CTLA-4 blockade. The rearrangement joins TRBV6-1 to TRBJ1-2; D ambiguous. This sequence was found in a human donor with non-small cell lung cancer who had a complete response to radiotherapy plus ipilimumab. The sequences come from peripheral blood, collected from a patient treated with radiotherapy plus ipilimumab. The CDR3 DNA sequence: TGTGCCAGCAGTCTACAAGAAGGCTATGGCTACACCTTC. This translates into CASSLQEGYGYTF.